The 13 T cell receptor beta chains presented below share a single source sample, sequenced in a study of regulatory T cells in long-lasting Graves disease. Time point defined: newly diagnosed GD, antithyroid drugs for less than 3 months. There was RNA extracted from PBMCs, and the TCR library was made from it. Arm-PCR of CDR3 regions and iRepertoire HTBI primers were used to build TCR beta libraries. From the multiplex PCR reads, TCRdb called clonotypes with MiXCR, one entry per CDR3 protein. This table holds 240,000 or so distinct CDR3 sequences, around 20% found once. The sample was peripheral blood mononuclear cells (PBMCs), taken at new diagnosis, from a patient treated with antithyroid drugs. Receptors originate from a female donor with Graves disease.

This clonotype was seen ten or more times. The chain uses TRBV30 and TRBJ1-1; a possible D gene is TRBD1 (5 bases). Looked up from germline, CDR1 is GTSNPN and CDR2 is SVGIG (reference sequence). The CDR3 runs 15 residues. V was cut by 3 bases and J by 5 bases, with 19 bases left in between. CDR3 nucleotides: TGTGCCTGGAGCCCACCCGGCGGGGGGAGGACTGAAGCTTTCTTT. Its protein product is CAWSPPGGGRTEAFF.

Concerning this clonotype: A much larger clone sits a single nucleotide away, making a read error possible. The V call is TRBV7-3, the J call TRBJ1-1; D is undetermined. There are 12 residues in the CDR3. Germline values: CDR1 SGHTA, CDR2 FQGTGA. The DNA of the CDR3 is TGTGCCAGCAGCACCCTGAACACTGAAGCTCTCTTT. It encodes CASSTLNTEALF.

The chain combines TRBV5-1 with TRBJ1-1; perhaps TRBD1 as D (5 bases). V dropped 4 bases and J dropped 3 bases, with 13 bases sitting between them. CDR1 is SGHRS, CDR2 YFSETQ, per germline. The CDR3 length is 14 residues. The CDR3 DNA reads TGCGCCAGCAGCCCCTCCGGGGGGTACACTGAAGCTTTCTTT. It translates to CASSPSGGYTEAFF.

This clonotype was seen at least ten times. The chain combines TRBV20-1 with TRBJ2-3; D could derive from TRBD1 or TRBD2 (6 bases each). The germline gives CDR1 DFQATT, CDR2 SNEGSKA (reference sequence). Trimming removed 0 bases from V and 5 bases from J, with 12 bases in between. There are 14 residues in the CDR3. In DNA form, the CDR3 reads TGCAGTGCTAGAGAGACGGGGGCGAGAGATACGCAGTATTTT. Its translation is CSARETGARDTQYF.

For this clonotype: With a far larger clone one base away, a read error is the likely cause. This chain connects TRBV12-3 or TRBV12-4 to TRBJ1-1; 8 bases agree with TRBD1. With V trimmed by 6 bases and J by 1 base, 7 bases remained unmatched. The CDR3 sequence is 15 residues long. The CDR3 spells CASRHPGTGNTEAFF. The CDR3 DNA sequence: TGTGCCAGCAGACATCCCGGGACAGGGAACACTGAAGCTTTCTTT.

Ten or more counts support this clonotype. In DNA, the CDR3 is TGTGCCAGCAGCCAAAACGGGAGAGGCGACAATGAGCAGTTCTTC. This sequence encodes CASSQNGRGDNEQFF. V and J are TRBV7-3 and TRBJ2-1; D is perhaps TRBD2 (6 bases). The CDR3 runs to 15 residues. V was cut by 5 bases and J by 5 bases, with 16 bases left in between. Germline CDR1 reads SGHTA; CDR2 reads FQGTGA.

This clonotype has a count of ten or more. J is TRBJ2-2 and V is TRBV7-6, with unresolved D. The CDR3 is 16 amino acids. Germline assignment: CDR1 SGHVS and CDR2 FNYEAQ. Trimming took off 0 bases at V and 4 bases at J, with 12 bases between the two ends. The CDR3 nucleotides read TGTGCCAGCAGCTTAGCCCCCGGCAGGTCCACCGGGGAGCTGTTTTTT. It translates to CASSLAPGRSTGELFF. The full variable domain, rest sourced from reference TRBV7-6 and TRBJ2-2, is GAGVSQSPRYKVTKRGQDVALRCDPISGHVSLYWYRQALGQGPEFLTYFNYEAQQDKSGLPNDRFSAERPEGSISTLTIQRTEQRDSAMYRCASSLAPGRSTGELFFGEGSRLTVL.

Ten or more counts support this clonotype. J is TRBJ2-1 and V is TRBV6-2 or TRBV6-3; 8 positions agree with TRBD2. Germline V lookup: CDR1 MNHEY, CDR2 SVGEGT. The CDR3 totals 15 residues. The V and J ends lost 6 bases and 1 base, in that order; junction bases with no gene match: 5. CDR3 amino acids: CASSASGYSYNEQFF. The CDR3 DNA reads TGTGCCAGCAGCGCTAGCGGGTATTCCTACAATGAGCAGTTCTTC.

The CDR3 region has the DNA TGTGCCAGCAGTGGGACTAGCGGAAAGACCCAGTACTTC. Encoded protein: CASSGTSGKTQYF. V usage is TRBV2 and J usage is TRBJ2-5, with 10 bases matching TRBD2. Trimming took 4 bases from V and 6 from J; bases not matched to a gene: 2. CDR3 size: 13 residues. CDR1 and CDR2 from the germline V gene are SNHLY and FYNNEI.

This clonotype was found many times. V and J are TRBV6-1 and TRBJ1-4, with D uncertain. Trimming left V 7 bases short and J 8 bases short, with 17 bases between. Germline V lookup: CDR1 MNHNS, CDR2 SASEGT. The CDR3 totals 14 residues. The CDR3 protein is CASNQLWGPEKLFF. As DNA, the CDR3 is TGTGCCAGCAACCAGCTATGGGGTCCCGAAAAACTGTTTTTT.

This clonotype was seen many times. The chain uses TRBV4-1 and TRBJ2-7; 14 bases map to TRBD2. Germline V gives CDR1 MGHRA, CDR2 YSYEKL. This CDR3 spans 18 amino acids. Trimming removed 4 bases from V and 4 bases from J; junction bases left unmatched: 12. The CDR3 sequence: CASSRTGTSGSGAYEQYF. CDR3 coding DNA: TGCGCCAGCAGCCGAACCGGGACTAGCGGGAGCGGCGCTTACGAGCAGTACTTC.

This clonotype was counted ten times or more. The V gene is TRBV24-1, the J gene TRBJ2-3, with 11 positions matching TRBD2. The CDR3 is 16 residues long. Germline CDR1 is KGHDR and CDR2 is SFDVKD. V was pared by 0 bases and J by 6 bases, with 4 bases of the junction left unmatched. The chain's CDR3 is CATSDLTSGRRDTQYF. The CDR3 coding sequence is TGTGCCACCAGTGATTTGACTAGCGGGAGAAGGGATACGCAGTATTTT.

This clonotype was observed at least ten times. This chain links TRBV6-1 with TRBJ2-7, with 10 positions matching TRBD1. Germline V lookup: CDR1 MNHNS, CDR2 SASEGT. The V gene end was trimmed by 6 bases and the J gene end by 4 bases; junction bases not matched to a gene: 6. The CDR3 consists of 14 residues. CDR3 sequence reads: CASRRDRGPYEQYF. Here the CDR3 DNA reads TGTGCCAGCAGGCGGGACAGGGGCCCATACGAGCAGTACTTC.